This TCR beta chain was captured in a study of blood T cell repertoires in COVID-19. Study details: PBMCs, B-cell-depleted T cells, or T cells provided the cDNA or gDNA that made up the material.

This clone came up a few times. Per the original data handling: Estimated nucleated cell counts came from reference gene primer amplification. Generated by immunoSEQ multiplex PCR, the TCRdb table keeps only in-frame clones and is missing some. The V and J calls and clone size come from that table; D and trimming were worked out from the DNA. The sample records 90,000 to 130,000 clones, around nine tenths being singletons. The germline gives CDR1 MNHEY, CDR2 SVGAGI. This CDR3 spans 14 amino acids. V gave up 6 bases and J gave up 6 bases; unmatched junction bases: 7. The chain uses TRBV6-5 and TRBJ2-2, with 7 bases fitting TRBD1. Sequencing used peripheral blood. The sequence was obtained from a human donor in a cohort sampled during active COVID-19. The CDR3 sequence is CASRRTGSAGELFF. The CDR3 bases are TGTGCCAGCAGGAGGACAGGCAGCGCCGGGGAGCTGTTTTTT.